The 14 T cell receptor beta chains in this list originate from one sample, sequenced in a study of brain metastases from non-small cell lung cancer. Data came from immunoSEQ multiplex PCR; TCRdb stores just in-frame clones and leaves some out. The sample contains some 3,100 clones, about 95% of which appear only once. The specimen sequenced was tumor-adjacent normal tissue. The source is a donor at least 40 years old with non-small cell lung cancer.

The genes are TRBV18 and TRBJ2-7, with TRBD2 matching 9 bases. The CDR3 covers 14 residues. Germline CDR1 is KGHSH and CDR2 is LQKENI. With V trimmed by 3 bases and J by 3 bases, 3 bases remained unmatched. The CDR3 sequence is CASSPGLANYEQYF. The DNA of the CDR3 is TGTGCCAGCTCACCGGGACTAGCTAACTACGAGCAGTACTTC.

V is TRBV12-3 or TRBV12-4 and J is TRBJ1-2, with unresolved D. Trimming stripped 3 bases from V and 7 bases from J, with 9 bases between. The CDR3 is made up of 12 amino acids. This chain's CDR3 is CASSFGPGGYTF. The CDR3 region has the DNA TGTGCCAGCAGTTTTGGGCCGGGTGGCTACACCTTC.

The chain combines TRBV14 with TRBJ1-2; D gene ambiguous. In germline, CDR1 is SGHDN, CDR2 FVKESK. Trimming stripped 0 bases from V and 8 bases from J, with 7 bases between. The CDR3 covers 12 residues. DNA of the CDR3: TGTGCCAGCAGCCAAGATCAGACCGGCTACACCTTC. This codes for CASSQDQTGYTF.

Comment on this clone: A read error may produce the germline difference seen at one junction end. The chain is built from TRBV5-1 and TRBJ1-2; 7 bases fit TRBD1. The CDR3 consists of 13 residues. Germline CDR1 and CDR2: SGHRS and YFSETQ. The CDR3 DNA is TGCGCCAGCAGCCTGGACAGGAACTATAGCTACACCTTC. This sequence encodes CASSLDRNYSYTF. The variable domain in full, completed from reference TRBV5-1 and TRBJ1-2, reads KAGVTQTPRYLIKTRGQQVTLSCSPISGHRSVSWYQQTPGQGLQFLFEYFSETQRNKGNFPGRFSGRQFSNSRSEMNVSTLELGDSALYLCASSLDRNYSYTFGSGTRLTVV.

CDR3 amino acids: CATSSEWGWGYTF. The CDR3 DNA reads as TGTGCCACCTCCTCCGAGTGGGGCTGGGGCTACACCTTC. The chain links TRBV27 to TRBJ1-2; tentatively, D is TRBD1 (5 bases). Germline V gives CDR1 MNHEY, CDR2 SMNVEV (reference sequence). The CDR3 runs 13 residues. V lost 10 bases and J lost 8, with 20 bases in between.

Details on this clone: Its ends do not fully match the called genes, so a read error is possible. The chain's CDR3 is CTSSRLSNQPQHF. Here the CDR3 DNA reads TGTACCAGCAGTAGACTTAGCAATCAGCCCCAGCATTTT. The V gene is TRBV6-5, the J gene TRBJ1-5; D gene ambiguous. CDR1 and CDR2 from the germline V gene are MNHEY and SVGAGI. This CDR3 is built from 13 residues.

This sequence joins TRBV7-9 and TRBJ1-5; 9 nucleotides align to TRBD1. Germline lookup yields CDR1 SEHNR and CDR2 FQNEAQ (reference sequence). Trimming took 1 base from V and 3 from J; bases not matched to a gene: 4. This CDR3 has 16 amino acids. CDR3 DNA: TGTGCCAGCAGCTTAGGGACAGGGGATTTCAATCAGCCCCAGCATTTT. Amino acid sequence: CASSLGTGDFNQPQHF.

This clone was seen only once. The chain carries TRBV6-2 or TRBV6-3 and TRBJ2-6; D remains unclear. Per germline, CDR1 MNHEY and CDR2 SVGEGT. V gave up 5 bases and J gave up 2 bases, with 7 bases separating them. This CDR3 contains 14 residues. Written as DNA, the CDR3 is TGTGCCAGCAGTCCCTTGGCTGGGGCCAACGTCCTGACTTTC. This codes for CASSPLAGANVLTF.

This clone has more than one count but fewer than ten. This chain connects TRBV7-2 to TRBJ2-3; 14 bases map to TRBD2. V shed 5 bases, J shed 3 bases, and the junction held 4 bases outside the gene matches. The CDR3 is 16 residues long. The germline V gene has CDR1 SGHTA and CDR2 FQGNSA. Written as DNA, the CDR3 is TGTGCCAGCAGCATCGGGACTAGCGGGGGTACAGATACGCAGTATTTT. Amino acids: CASSIGTSGGTDTQYF.

Turning to this clone: This CDR3 is also generated by other DNA sequences in the sample. This chain links TRBV11-1 with TRBJ2-1; 9 bases match TRBD2. Losses at the gene ends were 1 base for V and 8 bases for J; bases not matched to a gene: 9. The CDR3 spans 16 residues. In germline, CDR1 is SGHAT, CDR2 FQDESV (reference sequence). The CDR3, as DNA: TGTGCCAGCAGCTTAGGCGGCGGGGGGGCGACCGATGAGCAGTTCTTC. Amino acid sequence: CASSLGGGGATDEQFF.

The rearrangement uses TRBV6-5 and TRBJ2-1; 9 bases are a match to TRBD1. The CDR3 is 12 residues long. J was trimmed by 12 bases and V by 6 bases; bases with no gene match: 6. Germline V CDR1 and CDR2: MNHEY, SVGAGI. CDR3 loop: CASSPRTGVQFF. Written as DNA, the CDR3 is TGTGCCAGCAGCCCCCGGACAGGGGTGCAGTTCTTC.

The chain joins TRBV2 to TRBJ1-1; no clear D gene. The germline CDR1 and CDR2 sequences are SNHLY and FYNNEI. V was shortened by 9 bases and J by 1 base, with 12 bases between the two germline ends. The CDR3 extends over 13 amino acids. This CDR3 reads CARTPTRNTEAFF. Written as DNA, the CDR3 is TGTGCCAGGACCCCCACTCGGAACACTGAAGCTTTCTTT.

Comment on this clone: The same CDR3 also results from other DNA sequences found in this sample. The V gene is TRBV11-2, the J gene TRBJ1-5; D possibly corresponds to TRBD1 (6 bases). Looked up from germline, CDR1 is SGHAT and CDR2 is FQNNGV. Between the trimmed V and J ends, which lost 5 bases and 7 bases, there was a span of 12 bases. The CDR3 loop spans 13 amino acids. The CDR3 loop reads CASSAQGGQPQHF. In nucleotides, the CDR3 is TGTGCCAGCAGCGCACAGGGCGGGCAGCCCCAGCATTTT.

This clone was observed a single time. The rearrangement links TRBV6-2 or TRBV6-3 to TRBJ1-1; D is undetermined. The CDR3 length is 14 residues. The V gene lost 4 bases and the J gene lost 4 bases, with 13 bases spanning the gap. CDR1 is MNHEY, CDR2 SVGEGT, per germline. CDR3 nucleotide sequence: TGTGCCAGCAGTTCTGCGGGTGGCGGCACTGAAGCTTTCTTT. Its protein product is CASSSAGGGTEAFF.